The 22 T cell receptor beta chains listed next were all sequenced from one sample in a study of cytomegalovirus exposure and HLA in healthy donors. This table comes from immunoSEQ multiplex PCR, and its TCRdb copy is limited to in-frame clones, with some not included. The sample carries around 130,000 clones, 85% to 90% recorded once. Sequenced material: PBMCs. These receptors came from a man younger than 45 in good health and CMV-seronegative.

The rearrangement links TRBV25-1 to TRBJ2-6; perhaps TRBD1 as D (6 bases). Trimming removed 1 base from V and 2 bases from J, with 6 bases in between. From germline, CDR1 is MGHDK and CDR2 SYGVNS. The CDR3 runs to 15 residues. The CDR3, as DNA: TGTGCCAGCAGTGAATCAGGGGCTGGGGCCAACGTCCTGACTTTC. It specifies CASSESGAGANVLTF.

This clone was counted once. The V gene is TRBV28, the J gene TRBJ1-6, with D perhaps matching TRBD1 (5 bases). Germline V lookup: CDR1 MDHEN, CDR2 SYDVKM. The CDR3 runs 15 residues. Trimming took off 5 bases at V and 8 bases at J, with 16 bases between the two ends. In DNA, the CDR3 is TGTGCCAGCAGTCCCGGCCAGGGAGGGCATTCACCCCTCCACTTT. Translated, it gives CASSPGQGGHSPLHF.

V and J are TRBV5-4 and TRBJ2-7; D might be TRBD2 (5 bases). With 2 bases removed from V and 4 bases from J, the gap between germline ends came to 16 bases. Germline V CDR1 and CDR2: SGHNT, YYREEE (reference sequence). CDR3 length equals 15 residues. DNA for the CDR3: TGTGCCAGCAGCTTAGGAGGACCAAGCCGATACGAGCAGTACTTC. Amino acids: CASSLGGPSRYEQYF.

This chain connects TRBV5-6 to TRBJ1-4, with 10 bases that match TRBD1. Per the germline V gene, CDR1 is SGHDT and CDR2 is YYEEEE. This CDR3 is 14 amino acids long. The J segment lost 9 bases and the V segment lost 0 bases, leaving 2 bases of the junction unmatched. The CDR3 is CASSLGQGAKKLFF. CDR3 in DNA: TGTGCCAGCAGCTTGGGACAGGGGGCGAAAAAACTGTTTTTT.

This clone was counted a single time. The genes are TRBV7-8 and TRBJ1-5; no firm D call. With 3 bases removed from V and 7 bases from J, the gap between germline ends came to 10 bases. The CDR3 is 13 amino acids. The germline gives CDR1 SGHVS, CDR2 FQNEAQ. CDR3 in amino acids: CASSFRHEQPQHF. DNA of the CDR3: TGTGCCAGCAGCTTCCGACATGAACAGCCCCAGCATTTT.

This chain links TRBV6-1 with TRBJ2-7; D not resolved. V was pared by 2 bases and J by 5 bases, with 16 bases between. This CDR3 contains 15 residues. Germline values: CDR1 MNHNS, CDR2 SASEGT. DNA of the CDR3: TGTGCCAGCAGTGAAATTGCAGGAAGAAGAGACGAGCAGTACTTC. This translates into CASSEIAGRRDEQYF.

The chain links TRBV4-1 to TRBJ1-6; 7 positions match TRBD1. V lost 4 bases and J lost 5; bases outside the gene matches: 8. This CDR3 has 16 amino acids. Germline assignment: CDR1 MGHRA and CDR2 YSYEKL. In nucleotides, the CDR3 is TGCGCCAGCAGCCTCGCCTCGGGACAGAATAATTCACCCCTCCACTTT. Protein: CASSLASGQNNSPLHF.

CDR3 sequence: CASSYSKESPLHF. Here the CDR3 DNA reads TGTGCCAGCAGTTACTCGAAGGAGTCACCCCTCCACTTT. The chain uses TRBV6-5 and TRBJ1-6, with D hard to call. The germline V and J ends were trimmed by 0 bases and 10 bases, with 7 bases remaining between them. CDR1 and CDR2 (germline): MNHEY, SVGAGI. The CDR3 runs 13 residues.

This clone has a single count. CDR3 DNA: TGCAGCGTCGAGAGACTAGCCCTTGAGCAGTTCTTC. Translated, it gives CSVERLALEQFF. The V gene is TRBV29-1, the J gene TRBJ2-1, with 7 bases fitting TRBD2. The CDR3 has 12 amino acids. J gave up 9 bases and V 6 bases, and 8 bases lay outside the gene matches. CDR1 is SQVTM and CDR2 is ANQGSEA in the germline V gene.

This clone was counted once. The chain employs TRBV7-2 and TRBJ2-7; D possibly corresponds to TRBD1 (6 bases). Germline CDR1 SGHTA, CDR2 FQGNSA. Trimming stripped 1 base from V and 6 bases from J, with 16 bases between. This CDR3 spans 15 amino acids. For the CDR3, the DNA is TGTGCCAGCAGCTTAGGGGCAGGCAGGGGTCTCGAGCAGTACTTC. It specifies CASSLGAGRGLEQYF.

The chain joins TRBV25-1 to TRBJ2-5; TRBD1 aligns across 7 bases. The CDR3 totals 17 residues. V was clipped by 2 bases and J by 2 bases; unmatched bases: 11. Germline V gives CDR1 MGHDK, CDR2 SYGVNS. The CDR3 nucleotides read TGTGCCAGCAGTGAAGGACGGAAGGGGGCAGGGCAAGAGACCCAGTACTTC. This encodes CASSEGRKGAGQETQYF.

This clone was counted a single time. This rearrangement joins TRBV5-6 to TRBJ1-2; 12 bases line up with TRBD1. The CDR3 is 15 amino acids. V lost 4 bases and J lost 6; bases outside the gene matches: 7. Per germline, CDR1 SGHDT and CDR2 YYEEEE. In nucleotides, the CDR3 is TGTGCCAGCAGCGGACGGGACAGGGGGCTTCATGGCTACACCTTC. Translation: CASSGRDRGLHGYTF.

This clone was observed a single time. The chain joins TRBV7-2 to TRBJ1-6; the D gene is possibly TRBD1 (6 bases). Per the germline V gene, CDR1 is SGHTA and CDR2 is FQGNSA. CDR3 length: 15 amino acids. Trimming removed 1 base from V and 9 bases from J, with 13 bases in between. DNA of the CDR3: TGTGCCAGCAGCTTAGATCAGGGGCCGGGTTCACCCCTCCACTTT. The encoded protein is CASSLDQGPGSPLHF.

The rearrangement uses TRBV6-5 and TRBJ2-7; tentatively, D is TRBD1 (6 bases). V was pared by 6 bases and J by 1 base, with 10 bases between. Germline CDR1 is MNHEY and CDR2 is SVGAGI. This CDR3 contains 13 residues. The CDR3 reads CASRPTGSYEQYF. The CDR3 DNA is TGTGCCAGCAGACCAACAGGGTCCTACGAGCAGTACTTC.

In nucleotides, the CDR3 is TGCGCCAGCAGACCCGGGACAGGGGATCAGCCCCAGCATTTT. The encoded protein is CASRPGTGDQPQHF. The V call is TRBV5-1, the J call TRBJ1-5; 10 nucleotides match TRBD1. The trim removed 5 bases at V and 5 bases at J, leaving 4 bases unmatched. Germline CDR1 SGHRS, CDR2 YFSETQ. The CDR3 loop spans 14 amino acids.

V and J are TRBV5-4 and TRBJ1-1; D is perhaps TRBD1 (5 bases). The CDR3 covers 15 residues. V was shortened by 0 bases and J by 4 bases, with 13 bases between the two germline ends. Germline V gene data show CDR1 as SGHNT and CDR2 as YYREEE (reference sequence). This CDR3 reads CASSLASAQGTEAFF. CDR3 bases: TGTGCCAGCAGCTTGGCGTCCGCCCAGGGCACTGAAGCTTTCTTT.

V and J are TRBV29-1 and TRBJ2-1, with 8 nucleotides matching TRBD1. From germline, CDR1 is SQVTM and CDR2 ANQGSEA. The CDR3 is 12 amino acids. Trimming removed 5 bases from V and 7 bases from J; junction bases left unmatched: 4. CDR3: CSVRTGRNEQFF. CDR3 nucleotides: TGCAGCGTTCGGACAGGGAGGAATGAGCAGTTCTTC.

The gene calls are TRBV4-1 and TRBJ1-2, with D perhaps matching TRBD1 (6 bases). In germline, CDR1 is MGHRA, CDR2 YSYEKL. The CDR3 has 15 amino acids. V lost 2 bases, J lost 8 bases, and 18 bases lay in between. CDR3 region: CASSQSPDRTWGYTF. DNA of the CDR3: TGCGCCAGCAGCCAATCTCCCGACAGGACCTGGGGCTACACCTTC.

The chain combines TRBV13 with TRBJ2-4; TRBD2 is a possible D gene (6 bases). V was clipped by 1 base and J by 4 bases, with 11 bases between them. The CDR3 runs 15 residues. Looked up from germline, CDR1 is PRHDT and CDR2 is FYEKMQ (reference sequence). The CDR3 DNA reads TGTGCCAGCAGCTTAGAAGGGACTGCAAAAAACATTCAGTACTTC. Protein: CASSLEGTAKNIQYF.

The rearrangement joins TRBV7-9 to TRBJ1-1, with TRBD1 matching 8 bases. This CDR3 contains 13 residues. Looked up from germline, CDR1 is SEHNR and CDR2 is FQNEAQ (reference sequence). Unmatched junction bases numbered 5, after V lost 5 bases and J lost 6 bases. In DNA, the CDR3 is TGTGCCAGCAGCCCGACAGGGGACTCTGAAGCTTTCTTT. This encodes CASSPTGDSEAFF.

This sequence joins TRBV5-1 and TRBJ2-3, with 8 bases that match TRBD2. Germline lookup yields CDR1 SGHRS and CDR2 YFSETQ. This CDR3 contains 15 residues. After removal of 0 bases from V and 4 bases from J, the junction contained 4 bases not matched to a gene. The CDR3 region is CASSLGGTRADTQYF. CDR3 in DNA: TGCGCCAGCAGCTTGGGGGGGACTAGGGCAGATACGCAGTATTTT.

This sequence joins TRBV11-2 and TRBJ2-3; 8 bases are a match to TRBD2. With V trimmed by 2 bases and J by 5 bases, 9 bases remained unmatched. This CDR3 has 16 amino acids. Germline CDR1 SGHAT, CDR2 FQNNGV. DNA for the CDR3: TGTGCCAGCAGCTTAAGGGGCGGGGGGCCGGTAGATACGCAGTATTTT. It is translated as CASSLRGGGPVDTQYF. Together with reference TRBV11-2 and TRBJ2-3, the CDR3 gives the full variable domain: EAGVAQSPRYKIIEKRQSVAFWCNPISGHATLYWYQQILGQGPKLLIQFQNNGVVDDSQLPKDRFSAERLKGVDSTLKIQPAKLEDSAVYLCASSLRGGGPVDTQYFGPGTRLTVL.